This TCR beta chain was sequenced in a study of human T cells and chemical hapten exposure. Germline-derived CDR1 and CDR2 are MNHEY and SVGEGT. The CDR3 runs to 15 residues. Time point specified: pre-sensitization, week 0. Treatment indicated: therapeutic diphenylcyclopropenone sensitization with weekly scalp DPC. TCRdb re-called the RACE reads through MiXCR, storing one row per CDR3 protein. The table shows 95,000 to 150,000 distinct CDR3 sequences, with approximately 13% occurring only once. Note on this clonotype: Germline is not matched at one junction end, which may reflect a read error.

The source was whole blood, collected in connection with sensitization to the hapten diphenylcyclopropenone (DPC). The sequence was obtained from a young woman with alopecia areata. Some clones in this sample may be carry-over from other donors' samples. The rearrangement links TRBV6-2 or TRBV6-3 to TRBJ1-5, with D tentatively TRBD1 (5 bases). The CDR3 nucleotides are TGTGCCAGCAATTACGGGGGGACCGGGTATCAGCCCCAGCATTTT. Translation: CASNYGGTGYQPQHF.